The source of this T cell receptor (beta chain) is a study of blood T cell repertoires in COVID-19. TCRdb's copy holds only in-frame clones and misses some; the assay was immunoSEQ multiplex PCR. The table has 250,000 to 300,000 clones, 80% to 90% seen once; the top ten hold 1.5% to 2%. The CDR3 has 14 residues. V was clipped by 5 bases and J by 3 bases, with 13 bases between them. Germline values: CDR1 MDHEN, CDR2 SYDVKM. This clonotype was obtained from a man younger than 45 with active or convalescent COVID-19. Material for sequencing was peripheral blood. V usage is TRBV28 and J usage is TRBJ1-1, with D hard to call. CDR3 DNA: TGTGCCAGCAGTGTTGAGGGTTATCACACTGAAGCTTTCTTT. This translates into CASSVEGYHTEAFF.